This T cell receptor (beta chain) comes out of a study of cytomegalovirus exposure and HLA in healthy donors. Findings and caveats of the study: Follow-up analysis later connected one missense variant in DCLRE1C with trimming of TCR beta V- and J-genes. Three CMV-associated chains were confirmed in vitro to be specific for CMV antigens. A later analysis found common viral pathogens apparently linked to several of the most significant clusters. Earlier findings revealed that most TCR beta V segments proved productive either about 87% or about 30% of the time.

Both 60 Vbeta primers and 13 Jbeta primers went into the PCR. Here immunoSEQ multiplex PCR was the method, and the copy in TCRdb shows in-frame clones only, minus some. The repertoire holds about 180,000 clones, with almost 85% as singletons. The V gene's germline CDR1 is ENHRY and CDR2 SYGVKD. The CDR3 length is 14 residues. V shed 3 bases, J shed 8 bases, and the junction held 7 bases outside the gene matches. The sample holds a few counts of this clone. What it binds is not known. The V gene is TRBV10-3, the J gene TRBJ2-1, with 7 bases that match TRBD2. The sequence was obtained from a man aged 25 to 40 in good health and CMV-seronegative. Sequencing was carried out using PBMCs. CDR3 sequence: CAISDSGTTYEQFF. The CDR3 DNA sequence: TGTGCCATCAGTGACTCCGGGACTACGTATGAGCAGTTCTTC.